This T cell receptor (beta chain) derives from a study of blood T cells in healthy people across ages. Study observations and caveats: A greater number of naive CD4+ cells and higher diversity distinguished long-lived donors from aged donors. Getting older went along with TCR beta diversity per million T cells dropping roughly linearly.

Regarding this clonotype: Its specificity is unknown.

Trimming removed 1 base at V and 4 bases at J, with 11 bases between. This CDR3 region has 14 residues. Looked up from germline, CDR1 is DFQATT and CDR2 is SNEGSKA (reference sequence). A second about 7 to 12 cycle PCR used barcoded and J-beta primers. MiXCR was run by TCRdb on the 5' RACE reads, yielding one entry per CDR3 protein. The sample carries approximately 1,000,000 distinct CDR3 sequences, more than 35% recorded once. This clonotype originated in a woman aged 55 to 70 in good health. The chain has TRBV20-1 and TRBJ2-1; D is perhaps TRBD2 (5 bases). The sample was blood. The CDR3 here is CSARGRADYNEQFF. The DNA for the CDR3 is TGCAGTGCTAGAGGACGAGCGGATTACAATGAGCAGTTCTTC.